Listed below are T cell receptor beta chains from one sample, sequenced in a study of T-cell memory formation after mild COVID-19. TCRdb passed the 5' RACE reads through MiXCR, listing each CDR3 protein once. Found here are just under 550,000 distinct CDR3 sequences, around 20% of them singletons; the top ten hold around an eighth. Source material: PBMCs or a T cell subset sorted from them (not recorded which). These receptors were collected from an adult woman who had mild COVID-19 (a few samples of this study predate the infection). Cell type and time point are not known. The CDR3 runs from the conserved cysteine through the conserved F or W. D genes are given only for firm matches. Where a row states a size, it is once, few, many or the class of an expanded clone; other rows omit it.

d_call	v_call	clone_size	j_call	cdr3_nt	cdr3_aa
TRBD2	TRBV15	many	TRBJ2-1	TGTGCCACCAGCAGAGGGGCATGGAGCGGGAGTGGCCATGAGCAGTTCTTC	CATSRGAWSGSGHEQFF
TRBD1	TRBV5-6	-	TRBJ1-2	TGTGCCAGCAGCGCGGGACAGGGTGTCTATGGCTACACCTTC	CASSAGQGVYGYTF
-	TRBV19	-	TRBJ1-1	TGTGCCAGTCGTGTCGACAGGTACACTGAAGCTTTCTTT	CASRVDRYTEAFF
TRBD1	TRBV7-9	-	TRBJ2-1	TGTGCCAGCAGCCCCCTAAAGGGGGCGAACAATGAGCAGTTCTTC	CASSPLKGANNEQFF
-	TRBV24-1	-	TRBJ2-2	TGTGCCACCGCGACGAATCGGGGCAGGCAAGGGACCGGGGAGCTGTTTTTT	CATATNRGRQGTGELFF
-	TRBV20-1	many	TRBJ2-2	TGCAGTGCTAGAGTGGCGGGAACGGACACCGGGGAGCTGTTTTTT	CSARVAGTDTGELFF
TRBD1	TRBV7-2	few	TRBJ1-2	TGTGCCAGCAGCTTACCGACAGGGGGCTATGGCTACACCTTC	CASSLPTGGYGYTF
TRBD2	TRBV7-9	-	TRBJ2-7	TGTGCCAGCAGCGAGCGGGACTACCCTGACGAGCAGTACTTC	CASSERDYPDEQYF
-	TRBV15	-	TRBJ2-1	TGTGCCACCAGCAGAGTAACTAGGTCGGGCCCCTACAATGAGCAGTTCTTC	CATSRVTRSGPYNEQFF
-	TRBV4-3	few	TRBJ2-5	TGCGCCAGCAGCCCCAGTCGGATAGTGGGAGAGACCCAGTACTTC	CASSPSRIVGETQYF
-	TRBV14	-	TRBJ2-7	TGTGCCAGCAGCCCCCAACAGGACTCCTACGAGCAGTACTTC	CASSPQQDSYEQYF
-	TRBV13	few	TRBJ1-5	TGTGCCAGCAGCTTAGGTCGAGGCAGTGGGCAGCCCCAGCATTTT	CASSLGRGSGQPQHF
-	TRBV5-6	-	TRBJ2-5	TGTGCCAGCAGCTTGGGAGGCGACAACGCGCGAGAGACCCAGTACTTC	CASSLGGDNARETQYF
TRBD2	TRBV5-1	few	TRBJ2-5	TGCGCCAGCAGCAGAGCGGGGGGGCCGGAGACCCAGTACTTC	CASSRAGGPETQYF
-	TRBV11-3	few	TRBJ2-7	TGTGCCAGCAGAGCGGAAGATTACGAGCAGTACTTC	CASRAEDYEQYF
-	TRBV9	few	TRBJ2-3	TGTGCCAGCAGCGTAGGCCCAACCTTAAGCACAGATACGCAGTATTTT	CASSVGPTLSTDTQYF
TRBD1	TRBV6-2/TRBV6-3	-	TRBJ1-1	TGTGCCAGCAGTAGGACAGGCGGGGTTTCAGCTTTCTTT	CASSRTGGVSAFF
TRBD1	TRBV4-1	-	TRBJ1-1	TGCGCCAGCAGCCTAAAGACAGGGGGGAACACTGAAGCTTTCTTT	CASSLKTGGNTEAFF
-	TRBV7-2	many	TRBJ2-1	TGTGCCAGCACTCCGCGTAGCGGCACCTACAATGAGCAGTTCTTC	CASTPRSGTYNEQFF
-	TRBV5-6	-	TRBJ1-5	TGTGCCAGCAGCTTGGGTTGGGGGTCGGTAAAAAATCAGCCCCAGCATTTT	CASSLGWGSVKNQPQHF
TRBD1	TRBV4-3	many	TRBJ2-7	TGCGCCAGCAGCCAAGACAGGACAGGGAATATGGGCGAGCAGTACTTC	CASSQDRTGNMGEQYF
TRBD1	TRBV7-6	few	TRBJ2-3	TGTGCCAGCAGCGAGATCTCAGGGGGCCTGACAGATACGCAGTATTTT	CASSEISGGLTDTQYF
-	TRBV12-3/TRBV12-4	many	TRBJ2-3	TGTGCCAGCAGTTTGGGCGTGGGCACAGATACGCAGTATTTT	CASSLGVGTDTQYF
-	TRBV7-3	-	TRBJ2-3	TGTGCCAGCAGCCAAACTAGTCCGGATACGCAGTATTTT	CASSQTSPDTQYF
-	TRBV9	-	TRBJ2-1	TGTGCCAGCAGCCCTCGACAGGTAGGCCTCAATGAGCAGTTCTTC	CASSPRQVGLNEQFF
-	TRBV5-1	-	TRBJ2-3	TGCGCCAGCAGCTTGTCGGGGGTAGCCACAGATACGCAGTATTTT	CASSLSGVATDTQYF